This TCR beta chain was observed in a study of T cell responses to AZD1222 COVID-19 vaccine (dated by TCRdb to 2020 to 2023). With regard to the full study: TCR sequencing was performed for 230 to 250 trial participants, of whom 200 to 220 were given two doses of AZD1222 and around 26 were given two doses of MenACWY control vaccine. Trial participants were enrolled by age into subgroups of 18-55, 56-69 and 70-plus years, and roughly 160, 29 and 62 TCR-sequenced participants, respectively, were included in these subgroups. Study-wide conclusions, independent of this receptor: The whole spike protein was spanned by vaccine-associated CD4 TCRs, and dominant responses were seen in regions 160-218 and 743-854. Spike-specific TCR breadth and depth rose significantly after two AZD1222 doses compared with day 0 and with MenACWY recipients. Most participants were white British and females outnumbered males, and the authors suggested that clonal diversity may have been underestimated. Because no samples from the day 14 peak response were available, repertoires could be characterized only after the peak T cell response. Conclusions about previously exposed vaccinees are limited, since just 5 or 6 AZD1222 recipients were seropositive for SARS-CoV-2 at baseline. Reportedly, close to half of the unique spike-specific TCRs recognized epitopes lying outside the regions that are mutated in the B.1.351 and B.1.1.7 variants. In the small 56-69-year group, the increase in depth fell short of significance, most likely because of low power.

On this clone itself: The specificity of this receptor is unknown. Base qualities are not recorded, but no much larger clone differs from it by a single base.

CDR1 is given as LNHDA and CDR2 as SQIVND, both from the germline V gene (reference sequence). The cysteine opens and the phenylalanine closes a CDR3 of 18 amino acids. Only the CDR3 part of the read is kept: 54 bases, read in frame from the first base. At the junction V is shortened by 3 bases and J by 0 bases, with 15 bases in between. The CDR3 regions of human TCRbeta chains were analyzed by immunosequencing. The paper's processing steps were these. Repertoire TCRs were matched against a reference library of SARS-CoV-2-specific TCRs generated with the MIRA antigen-specificity platform. Breadth was defined as the fraction of unique TCRs that were SARS-CoV-2-associated. Depth was defined as the fraction of total T cells that were SARS-CoV-2-associated. Each spike-specific TCR was assigned to its reactive spike region and to a CD4 or CD8 class using the MIRA data. Log10-transformed breadth and depth values were compared by one-way ANOVA with Sidak's multiple comparisons tests. TCRdb carries this immuneACCESS record with in-frame sequences only. Its versions omit some clonotypes, under half of them owing to an unresolved V gene in the studies checked, with the rest unexplained. From that table come the V and J calls and clone size; the DNA was used to work out D and trimming. The sample contains roughly 100,000 clones, about 87% of them found a single time. The ten top clones hold more than 8.5% of the sample.

This specimen's time point label, interpreted: about 28 days (+/-7) after the second vaccine dose. Because spike-specific TCR depth and breadth did not differ between the two schedules, AZD1222 recipients who got a second dose at roughly 4 weeks were pooled with those who got a second dose at roughly 12 weeks. Vaccinee samples came from UK trials COV001 and COV002, including a single-blind randomized controlled phase 2/3 trial of AZD1222 (ChAdOx1 nCoV-19) in healthy adults. For TCRbeta chain sequencing, PBMC samples from trial participants were taken at day 0 and at day 28 after the second dose. The clonotype originates from an adult who received the AZD1222 COVID-19 vaccine. The chain is encoded by TRBV19 joined to TRBJ1-6, with the D gene uncertain. Source: peripheral blood, taken 28 days after the second AZD1222 dose. In nucleotide form, the sequence is TGTGCCAGTAGTATGTCCCGGTCAGGCAGCTCCTATAATTCACCCCTCCACTTT. Translated, this is CASSMSRSGSSYNSPLHF.